The clone carrying this TCR beta chain was observed a few times. The antigen is undetermined. This entry comes from a study of T-cell memory formation after mild COVID-19. MiXCR was run by TCRdb on the 5' RACE reads, yielding one entry per CDR3 protein. The sample has hundreds of thousands of distinct CDR3 sequences, around 28% seen once; the top ten hold 13%. Study-wide results and caveats: Among contracting clones, CD4+ were mainly CM/EM and CD8+ enriched in EMRA. CD4/CD8 balance characterized clones contracting day 15 to 85, and CD4+ skew characterized later expanders.

The receptor's source is an adult woman who had mild COVID-19 (a few samples of this study predate the infection). Cell type and time point are not known. The specimen was PBMCs or a T cell subset sorted from them (not recorded which).

CDR3 amino acids: CASSVDPTGNYGYTF. The CDR3 nucleotides are TGTGCCAGCAGCGTAGACCCTACAGGGAACTATGGCTACACCTTC. The chain is built from TRBV9 and TRBJ1-2; D is possibly TRBD1 (6 bases). The germline gives CDR1 SGDLS, CDR2 YYNGEE. CDR3 length equals 15 residues. Trimming pared 0 bases from V and 2 bases from J, leaving 11 bases between.